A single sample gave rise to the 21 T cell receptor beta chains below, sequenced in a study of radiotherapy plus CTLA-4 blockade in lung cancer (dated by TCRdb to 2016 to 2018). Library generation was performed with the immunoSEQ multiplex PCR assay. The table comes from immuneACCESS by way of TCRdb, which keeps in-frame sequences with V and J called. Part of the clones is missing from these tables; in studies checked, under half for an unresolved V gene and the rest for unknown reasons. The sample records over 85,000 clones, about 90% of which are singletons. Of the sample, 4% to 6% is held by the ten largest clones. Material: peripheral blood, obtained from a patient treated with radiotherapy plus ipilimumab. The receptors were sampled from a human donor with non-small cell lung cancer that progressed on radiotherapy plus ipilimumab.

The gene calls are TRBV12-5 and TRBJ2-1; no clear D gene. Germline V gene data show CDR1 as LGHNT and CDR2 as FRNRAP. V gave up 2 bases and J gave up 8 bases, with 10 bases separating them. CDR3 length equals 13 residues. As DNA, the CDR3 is TGTGCTAGTGGTTTGCGTCTGGCCCATGAGCAGTTCTTC. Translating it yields CASGLRLAHEQFF.

The CDR3 sequence: CASSQGQGFDEQYF. CDR3 nucleotides: TGTGCCAGCAGCCAAGGACAGGGGTTCGACGAGCAGTACTTC. V usage is TRBV9 and J usage is TRBJ2-7, with TRBD1 matching 9 bases. Germline V gene lookup returns CDR1 SGDLS and CDR2 YYNGEE. The CDR3 runs 14 residues. J lost 5 bases, V lost 4 bases, and 7 bases had no gene match.

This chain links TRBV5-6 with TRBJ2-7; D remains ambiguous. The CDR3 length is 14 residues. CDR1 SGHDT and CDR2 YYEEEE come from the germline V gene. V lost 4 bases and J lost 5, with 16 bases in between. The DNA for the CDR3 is TGTGCCAGCAGCCTATTAACCCTTGGCGACGAGCAGTACTTC. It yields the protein CASSLLTLGDEQYF. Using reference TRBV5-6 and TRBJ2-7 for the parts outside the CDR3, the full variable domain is DAGVTQSPTHLIKTRGQQVTLRCSPKSGHDTVSWYQQALGQGPQFIFQYYEEEERQRGNFPDRFSGHQFPNYSSELNVNALLLGDSALYLCASSLLTLGDEQYFGPGTRLTVT.

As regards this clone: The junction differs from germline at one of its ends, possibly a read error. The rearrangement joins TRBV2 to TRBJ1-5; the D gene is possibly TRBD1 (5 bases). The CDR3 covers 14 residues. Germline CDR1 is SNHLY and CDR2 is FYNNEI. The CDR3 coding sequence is TGTGCCAGCCGTGACAGCACCCTCAATCAGCCCCAGCATTTT. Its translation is CASRDSTLNQPQHF.

In DNA, the CDR3 is TGTGCCAGTAGTATCAGGCGTGTGGGGGCGCGGGGCAATCAGCCCCAGCATTTT. The encoded protein is CASSIRRVGARGNQPQHF. V and J are TRBV19 and TRBJ1-5; D possibly corresponds to TRBD1 (6 bases). This CDR3 region has 18 residues. Germline values: CDR1 LNHDA, CDR2 SQIVND (reference sequence). V was pared by 3 bases and J by 2 bases, with 20 bases between.

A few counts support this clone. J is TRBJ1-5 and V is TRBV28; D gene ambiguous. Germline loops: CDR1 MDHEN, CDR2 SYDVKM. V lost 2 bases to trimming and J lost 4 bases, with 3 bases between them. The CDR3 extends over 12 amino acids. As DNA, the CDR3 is TGTGCCAGCAGTTTAGGTAATCAGCCCCAGCATTTT. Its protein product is CASSLGNQPQHF.

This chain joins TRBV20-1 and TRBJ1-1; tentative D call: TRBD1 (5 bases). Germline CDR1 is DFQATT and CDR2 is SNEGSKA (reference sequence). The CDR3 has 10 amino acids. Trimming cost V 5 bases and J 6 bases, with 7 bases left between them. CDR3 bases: TGCAGTGCTGCGGGGGCTGAAGCTTTCTTT. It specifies CSAAGAEAFF.

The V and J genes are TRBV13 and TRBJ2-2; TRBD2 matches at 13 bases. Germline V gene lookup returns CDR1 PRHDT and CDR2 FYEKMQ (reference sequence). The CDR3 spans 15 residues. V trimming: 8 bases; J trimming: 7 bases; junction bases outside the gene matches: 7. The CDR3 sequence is CASQTSGRSNGELFF. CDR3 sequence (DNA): TGTGCCAGCCAGACTAGCGGGAGGAGTAACGGGGAGCTGTTTTTT.

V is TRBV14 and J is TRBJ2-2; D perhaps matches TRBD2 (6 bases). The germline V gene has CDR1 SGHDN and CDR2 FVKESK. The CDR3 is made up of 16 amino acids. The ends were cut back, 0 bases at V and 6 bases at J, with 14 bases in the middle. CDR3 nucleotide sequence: TGTGCCAGCAGCCAAGATGTCGGGAGTTTCTCCGGGGAGCTGTTTTTT. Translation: CASSQDVGSFSGELFF.

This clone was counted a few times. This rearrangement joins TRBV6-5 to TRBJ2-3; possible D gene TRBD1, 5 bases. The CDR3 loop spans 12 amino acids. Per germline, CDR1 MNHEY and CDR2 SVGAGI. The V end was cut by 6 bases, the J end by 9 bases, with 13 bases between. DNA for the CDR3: TGTGCCAGCAGACCCCAGGGCGAAACGCAGTATTTT. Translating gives CASRPQGETQYF.

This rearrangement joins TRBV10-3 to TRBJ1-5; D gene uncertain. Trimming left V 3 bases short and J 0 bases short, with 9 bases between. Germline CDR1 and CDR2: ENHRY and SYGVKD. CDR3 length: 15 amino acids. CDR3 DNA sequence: TGTGCCATCAGTGACAAAGATGCTAGCAATCAGCCCCAGCATTTT. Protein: CAISDKDASNQPQHF.

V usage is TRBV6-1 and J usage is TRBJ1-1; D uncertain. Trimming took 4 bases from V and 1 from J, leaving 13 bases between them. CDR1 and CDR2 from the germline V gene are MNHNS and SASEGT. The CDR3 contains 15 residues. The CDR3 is CASSGGVRRNTEAFF. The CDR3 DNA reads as TGTGCCAGCAGTGGAGGTGTCAGGAGGAACACTGAAGCTTTCTTT.

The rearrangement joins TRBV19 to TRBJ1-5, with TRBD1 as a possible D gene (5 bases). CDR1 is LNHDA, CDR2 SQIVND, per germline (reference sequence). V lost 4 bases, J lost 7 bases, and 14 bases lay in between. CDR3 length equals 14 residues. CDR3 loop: CASSSRVSGQPQHF. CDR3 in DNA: TGTGCCAGTAGTAGCAGGGTGAGCGGACAGCCCCAGCATTTT. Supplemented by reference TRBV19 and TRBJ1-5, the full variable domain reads DGGITQSPKYLFRKEGQNVTLSCEQNLNHDAMYWYRQDPGQGLRLIYYSQIVNDFQKGDIAEGYSVSREKKESFPLTVTSAQKNPTAFYLCASSSRVSGQPQHFGDGTRLSIL.

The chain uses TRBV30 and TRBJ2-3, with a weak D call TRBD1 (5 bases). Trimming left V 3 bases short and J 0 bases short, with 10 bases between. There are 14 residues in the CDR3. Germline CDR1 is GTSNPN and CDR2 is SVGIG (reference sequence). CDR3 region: CAWSPTDSTDTQYF. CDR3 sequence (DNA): TGTGCCTGGAGCCCGACAGATAGCACAGATACGCAGTATTTT.

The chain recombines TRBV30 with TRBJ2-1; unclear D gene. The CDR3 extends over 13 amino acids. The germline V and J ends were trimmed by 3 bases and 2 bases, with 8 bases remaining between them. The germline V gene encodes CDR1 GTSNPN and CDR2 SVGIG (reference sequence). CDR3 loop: CAWSPIAYNEQFF. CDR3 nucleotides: TGTGCCTGGAGCCCTATCGCCTACAATGAGCAGTTCTTC.

The DNA of the CDR3 is TGTGCCAGCAGCTATAGGGGTGCCGGGGCTAGGGCGAACACTGAAGCTTTCTTT. Residues: CASSYRGAGARANTEAFF. The rearrangement joins TRBV11-3 to TRBJ1-1; TRBD1 might be the D (5 bases). Trimming left V 4 bases short and J 1 base short, with 22 bases between. CDR1 is SGHNT, CDR2 YENEEA, per germline. This CDR3 spans 18 amino acids.

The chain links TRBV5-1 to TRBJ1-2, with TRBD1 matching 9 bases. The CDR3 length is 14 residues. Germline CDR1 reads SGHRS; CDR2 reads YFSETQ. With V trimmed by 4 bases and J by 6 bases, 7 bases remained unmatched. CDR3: CASSTPGQGHGYTF. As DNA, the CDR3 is TGCGCCAGCAGCACACCGGGACAGGGACATGGCTACACCTTC. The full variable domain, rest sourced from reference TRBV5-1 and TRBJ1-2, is KAGVTQTPRYLIKTRGQQVTLSCSPISGHRSVSWYQQTPGQGLQFLFEYFSETQRNKGNFPGRFSGRQFSNSRSEMNVSTLELGDSALYLCASSTPGQGHGYTFGSGTRLTVV.

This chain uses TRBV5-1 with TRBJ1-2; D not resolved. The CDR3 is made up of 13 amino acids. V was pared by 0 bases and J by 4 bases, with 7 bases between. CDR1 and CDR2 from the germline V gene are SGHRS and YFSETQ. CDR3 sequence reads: CASSLDSSYGYTF. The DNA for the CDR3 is TGCGCCAGCAGCTTGGACAGCTCCTATGGCTACACCTTC.

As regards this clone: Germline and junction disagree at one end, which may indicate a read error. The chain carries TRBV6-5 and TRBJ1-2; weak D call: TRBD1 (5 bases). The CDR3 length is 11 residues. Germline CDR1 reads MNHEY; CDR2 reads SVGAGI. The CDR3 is CASRTAYGYNF. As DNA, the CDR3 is TGTGCCAGCAGGACAGCTTATGGCTACAACTTC.

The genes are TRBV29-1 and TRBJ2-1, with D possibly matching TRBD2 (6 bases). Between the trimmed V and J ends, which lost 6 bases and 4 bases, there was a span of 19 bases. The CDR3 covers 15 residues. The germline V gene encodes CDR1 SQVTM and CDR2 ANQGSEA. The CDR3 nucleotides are TGCAGCGTCAACCTTAGCGGTGCGATGTACAATGAGCAGTTCTTC. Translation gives CSVNLSGAMYNEQFF.

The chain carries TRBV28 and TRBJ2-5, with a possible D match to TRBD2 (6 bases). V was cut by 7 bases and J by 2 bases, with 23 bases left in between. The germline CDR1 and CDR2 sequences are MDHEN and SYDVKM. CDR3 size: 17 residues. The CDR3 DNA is TGTGCCAGCACCCCCGGGGGTGGCAGGCCGGTTCAAGAGACCCAGTACTTC. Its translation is CASTPGGGRPVQETQYF.